The rows below give T cell receptor beta chains drawn from one sample of a study of cytomegalovirus exposure and HLA in healthy donors. Sequenced by immunoSEQ multiplex PCR; TCRdb stores in-frame clones only, minus some. Of about 130,000 clones detected, around 82% appear once; the ten largest clones hold 9.5% to 13%. Source material: PBMCs. Receptor source: a man aged 25 to 40 in good health and CMV-seropositive. Each CDR3 is given with its conserved first and last residue. The order of the fields is J gene, clone size, V gene, D gene, CDR3 DNA, CDR3 protein. D genes are given only for firm matches. For some rows the clone size is stated as once, few or many, or as a class when expanded; others skip it.

TRBJ1-4	-	TRBV19	TRBD1	TGTGCCAGTAATGTCCCGGGACAGGGCCCTAATGAAAAACTGTTTTTT	CASNVPGQGPNEKLFF
TRBJ2-1	once	TRBV4-3	-	TGCGCCAGCAAAAGTAGCGCACACAATGAGCAGTTCTTC	CASKSSAHNEQFF
TRBJ2-6	-	TRBV4-3	-	TGCGCCAGCAGCCAGGGGGGAATCGACGTCCTGACTTTC	CASSQGGIDVLTF
TRBJ2-1	-	TRBV5-1	-	TGCGCCAGCAGCTTGGCCGGTGACAGCTCCTACAATGAGCAGTTCTTC	CASSLAGDSSYNEQFF
TRBJ2-2	-	TRBV7-2	-	TGTGCCAGCAGTGCGGGGTGGCCCACAACTACGAACACCGGGGAGCTGTTTTTT	CASSAGWPTTTNTGELFF
TRBJ1-2	-	TRBV4-1	-	TGCGCCAGCAGCCAAGATAGAAATCTTTATGGCTACACCTTC	CASSQDRNLYGYTF
TRBJ2-5	-	TRBV11-2	-	TGTGCCAGCAGTAGCGGCCCCGAGGGGACCCAGTACTTC	CASSSGPEGTQYF
TRBJ2-3	-	TRBV28	TRBD1	TGTGCCAGCAATCGACAGGGTACAGATACGCAGTATTTT	CASNRQGTDTQYF
TRBJ1-1	-	TRBV5-8	-	TGTGCCAGCAGCTTGGAGGGGTTTGAAGCTTTCTTT	CASSLEGFEAFF
TRBJ1-2	-	TRBV29-1	-	TGCAGCGTACCGGGCTTTGGGAGGAGCAATGGCTACACCTTC	CSVPGFGRSNGYTF
TRBJ2-7	-	TRBV4-1	TRBD2	TGCGCCAGCAGCCAAGATCCTAGCGGGGCCTCCTACGAGCAGTACTTC	CASSQDPSGASYEQYF
TRBJ1-3	-	TRBV15	-	TGTGCCACCAGCCTCGTCAGCGGCAGACTACCTGGAAACACCATATATTTT	CATSLVSGRLPGNTIYF
TRBJ2-2	-	TRBV18	TRBD1	TGTGCCAGCTCACCCGGACAGGTGCACACCGGGGAGCTGTTTTTT	CASSPGQVHTGELFF
TRBJ2-7	-	TRBV5-1	-	TGCGCCAGCAGCCGGGGCTCCTACGAGCAGTACTTC	CASSRGSYEQYF
TRBJ2-3	-	TRBV7-3	TRBD2	TGTGCCAGCAGCTCCGGGGCGGGAGCAGATACGCAGTATTTT	CASSSGAGADTQYF
TRBJ1-5	-	TRBV4-3	-	TGCGCCAGCAGCCAAGATGAGGGTCAGCCCCAGCATTTT	CASSQDEGQPQHF
TRBJ2-5	-	TRBV27	-	TGTGCCAGCATCGGATTCCAGGGATCCTTTGAGACCCAGTACTTC	CASIGFQGSFETQYF
TRBJ2-1	-	TRBV6-4	TRBD2	TGTGCCAGCAGTGCTAGGACTAGCGGGAACAATGAGCAGTTCTTC	CASSARTSGNNEQFF
TRBJ1-5	once	TRBV6-1	TRBD1	TGTGCCAGCAGGGTGGACAGGGGGCACAGTCAGCCCCAGCATTTT	CASRVDRGHSQPQHF
TRBJ1-5	once	TRBV28	-	TGTGCCAGCATGGGAGGGATCAATCAGCCCCAGCATTTT	CASMGGINQPQHF
TRBJ2-5	-	TRBV7-9	-	TGTGCCAGCAGCTTGATTAGCCAAGAGACCCAGTACTTC	CASSLISQETQYF
TRBJ1-5	-	TRBV7-8	-	TGTGCCAGCAGCCCGGACGGGGGGAATCAGCCCCAGCATTTT	CASSPDGGNQPQHF
TRBJ2-7	-	TRBV7-8	-	TGTGCCAGCAGCTTTGAGGGACTTGGGGCCTACGAGCAGTACTTC	CASSFEGLGAYEQYF
TRBJ2-2	-	TRBV7-8	-	TGTGCCAGCAGCTTAAGAACAGGGATGGCCGGGGAGCTGTTTTTT	CASSLRTGMAGELFF
TRBJ2-7	-	TRBV27	-	TGTGCCAGCAGTTTAAACGGGTACGAGCAGTACTTC	CASSLNGYEQYF
TRBJ1-5	-	TRBV27	-	TGTGCCAGCAGCGAGATTAATCAGCCCCAGCATTTT	CASSEINQPQHF
TRBJ2-1	-	TRBV6-5	TRBD2	TGTGCCAGCAGTTACTGGCGGGAGGGCCCCAATGAGCAGTTCTTC	CASSYWREGPNEQFF
TRBJ2-4	-	TRBV5-4	-	TGTGCCAGCAGCCGCGGGGATGCGGGTAGAGTAGGCATTCAGTACTTC	CASSRGDAGRVGIQYF
TRBJ2-7	few	TRBV2	-	TGTGCCAGCAGCCGAGGGACGGGAGTCAACGAGCAGTACTTC	CASSRGTGVNEQYF
TRBJ2-2	once	TRBV4-1	TRBD2	TGCGCCAGCAGCTCTAGGACTAGCGGAAACACCGGGGAGCTGTTTTTT	CASSSRTSGNTGELFF
TRBJ2-7	-	TRBV18	TRBD2	TGTGCCAGCTCACCACCTTCCGGGACTAGGATCGAGCAGTACTTC	CASSPPSGTRIEQYF
TRBJ1-1	-	TRBV6-5	-	TGTGCCAGCAACCCGACTGTGAACACTGAAGCTTTCTTT	CASNPTVNTEAFF
TRBJ2-1	once	TRBV7-2	TRBD2	TGTGCCAGCAGCCGAGTGACTAGCGGGATCACCTACAATGAGCAGTTCTTC	CASSRVTSGITYNEQFF
TRBJ2-3	few	TRBV11-2	TRBD1	TGTGCCAGCAGCTTAGGGGCAGGGGGAAGCACAGATACGCAGTATTTT	CASSLGAGGSTDTQYF
TRBJ2-3	-	TRBV9	-	TGTGCCAGCAGCGTAGGGCGGAAGCCTAGCACAGATACGCAGTATTTT	CASSVGRKPSTDTQYF
TRBJ2-3	-	TRBV9	-	TGTGCCAGCAGAGGGGGGGGCAGGGATACCACAGATACGCAGTATTTT	CASRGGGRDTTDTQYF
TRBJ2-1	once	TRBV9	TRBD2	TGTGCCAGCAGCCCTCTCGGACTAGCGGCCTACAATGAGCAGTTCTTC	CASSPLGLAAYNEQFF
TRBJ2-3	-	TRBV6-5	-	TGTGCCAGCAGAGCACCTAGCACAGATACGCAGTATTTT	CASRAPSTDTQYF
TRBJ2-5	-	TRBV11-2	-	TGTGCCAGCAGCCCAACTACGCTCCAGGAGACCCAGTACTTC	CASSPTTLQETQYF
TRBJ2-7	once	TRBV27	TRBD2	TGTGCCAGCTCATCGGGAGGGCGGAACTACGAGCAGTACTTC	CASSSGGRNYEQYF
TRBJ1-5	few	TRBV9	-	TGTGCCAGCAGCGTAGACACAGGGACTCAGCCCCAGCATTTT	CASSVDTGTQPQHF
TRBJ2-7	few	TRBV11-2	-	TGTGCCAGCAGCGGACTGCCCTCCTACGAGCAGTACTTC	CASSGLPSYEQYF
TRBJ2-7	-	TRBV5-1	-	TGCGCCAGCAGCTGGCATCCAGAAAATCCCTACGAGCAGTACTTC	CASSWHPENPYEQYF
TRBJ1-1	-	TRBV7-2	-	TGTGCCAGCAGTCGGGGGGCGTACGACACTGAAGCTTTCTTT	CASSRGAYDTEAFF
TRBJ2-7	-	TRBV5-1	-	TGCGCCAGCAGCTTCCTCGGCGAGCAGTACTTC	CASSFLGEQYF
TRBJ2-7	-	TRBV27	TRBD1	TGTGCCAGCAGTCCTGCAACCGGGACAGTCATCTCCTACGAGCAGTACTTC	CASSPATGTVISYEQYF
TRBJ2-5	-	TRBV2	-	TGTGCCAGCAGTGAATATGAGACCCAGTACTTC	CASSEYETQYF
TRBJ1-1	-	TRBV27	-	TGTGCCAGCAGTTCCTCCGGGGTGACGGGCCTTGAAGCTTTCTTT	CASSSSGVTGLEAFF
TRBJ1-1	-	TRBV15	-	TGTGCCACCAGCAGAGATCGGGCTGAAGCTTTCTTT	CATSRDRAEAFF
TRBJ2-7	few	TRBV27	TRBD1	TGTGCCAGCAGTCCAGGACAGGCTAGCTCCTACGAGCAGTACTTC	CASSPGQASSYEQYF
TRBJ1-1	once	TRBV11-2	-	TGTGCCAGCAGCTTAGTACCAGTTGAAGCTTTCTTT	CASSLVPVEAFF
TRBJ2-3	-	TRBV10-1	TRBD2	TGCGCCAGCAGTGAATATCTAGCGGGAGGGTTTAATACGCAGTATTTT	CASSEYLAGGFNTQYF
TRBJ2-1	-	TRBV7-2	TRBD2	TGTGCCAGCAGCCTCGCCGGGACTAGCGGGAGGATGTATGAGCAGTTCTTC	CASSLAGTSGRMYEQFF
TRBJ2-3	once	TRBV27	-	TGTGCCAGCCGCTCAAGAGGTTACACAGATACGCAGTATTTT	CASRSRGYTDTQYF
TRBJ2-7	-	TRBV7-9	-	TGTGCCAGCAGCTTAGCGGAGGCCTTGTCGGGGCAGTACTTC	CASSLAEALSGQYF
TRBJ1-1	-	TRBV28	-	TGTGCCAGCAGTTCGGGACTACTTGAAGCTTTCTTT	CASSSGLLEAFF
TRBJ2-5	once	TRBV15	TRBD1	TGTGCCACCAGCGGAGACAGGGGCGTCGGGGAGACCCAGTACTTC	CATSGDRGVGETQYF
TRBJ2-5	-	TRBV4-3	TRBD1	TGCGCCAGCAGCCGGGGGACAGGACAAGAGACCCAGTACTTC	CASSRGTGQETQYF